A selection of T cell receptor beta chains follows, all from one sample in a study of T cells in Graves' hyperthyroidism and ophthalmopathy. TCRdb re-derived calls from the multiplex PCR reads in MiXCR, one entry per CDR3 protein. The sample contains about 400,000 distinct CDR3 sequences, about a sixth of which appear only once. Sequencing input: blood. These receptors all stem from a young woman with Graves' hyperthyroidism that later progressed to Graves' ophthalmopathy. CDR3s include the opening cysteine and the closing phenylalanine or tryptophan. The D gene is left open where the match is weak. Part of the rows lack a size; the others show once, few, many or a class for expanded clones.

v_call	j_call	clone_size	d_call	cdr3_nt	cdr3_aa
TRBV24-1	TRBJ2-2	few	NA	TGTGCCACCAGTGAACCCAGGGAAACCGGGGAGCTGTTTTTT	CATSEPRETGELFF
TRBV27	TRBJ1-2	NA	NA	TGTGCCAGCAGTTTATCAGGAGGGGAAGGCTACACCTTC	CASSLSGGEGYTF
TRBV7-8	TRBJ2-5	many	TRBD2	TGTGCCAGCATCACGGGAGGGTTCGGAGAGACCCAGTACTTC	CASITGGFGETQYF
TRBV11-2	TRBJ1-2	many	NA	TGTGCCAGCAGTTTAAGGGAAAACTATGGCTACACCTTC	CASSLRENYGYTF
TRBV6-6	TRBJ2-5	many	TRBD1	TGTGCCAGCAGTTACACTTGGACAGGGGAGACCCAGTACTTC	CASSYTWTGETQYF
TRBV27	TRBJ2-1	many	TRBD2	TGTGCCAACGGGGGGAGCGGGCCGTACAATGAGCAGTTCTTC	CANGGSGPYNEQFF
TRBV5-8	TRBJ2-1	NA	NA	TGTGCCAGCAGCGTGACGTATGAGCAGTTCTTC	CASSVTYEQFF
TRBV9	TRBJ2-1	few	TRBD2	TGTGCCAGCAGCGTAGCAGCGGGAGGGACCTCCTACAATGAGCAGTTCTTC	CASSVAAGGTSYNEQFF
TRBV28	TRBJ2-2	NA	NA	TGTGCCAGCAGTTTATCTCGGGGACGTGGGGAACCCGGGGAGCTGTTTTTT	CASSLSRGRGEPGELFF
TRBV7-9	TRBJ2-1	NA	TRBD1	TGTGCCAGCAGCCCAACAGGGGCGGTAGTTGAGTTCTTC	CASSPTGAVVEFF
TRBV20-1	TRBJ2-2	few	TRBD2	TGCAGTGCTAGAGATGAGATAGCGGGACACACCGGGGAGCTGTTTTTT	CSARDEIAGHTGELFF
TRBV2	TRBJ2-1	many	NA	TGTGCCAGCATTAGAACTAGCTTTAGCTCCTACAATGAGCAGTTCTTC	CASIRTSFSSYNEQFF
TRBV3-1	TRBJ2-3	NA	TRBD2	TGTGCCAGCAGCCCAGGGGGGACTAGCGGGAGGGTACGGGATACGCAGTATTTT	CASSPGGTSGRVRDTQYF
TRBV5-1	TRBJ1-1	many	NA	TGCGCCAGCAGCCTAGGGACAAACCCATACACTGAAGCTTTCTTT	CASSLGTNPYTEAFF
TRBV24-1	TRBJ2-1	many	NA	TGTGCCACCAGTGACCTAGGACGGTACAATGAGCAGTTCTTC	CATSDLGRYNEQFF
TRBV5-6	TRBJ2-7	NA	TRBD2	TGTGCCAGCAGCACAGGGGGGACAGGGGAGGGACTAGCGGGACTGGATGAGCAGTACTTC	CASSTGGTGEGLAGLDEQYF
TRBV13	TRBJ2-5	NA	TRBD1	TGTGCCAGCAGGGAGACCGGGACAGGGGGCGCAGAGACCCAGTACTTC	CASRETGTGGAETQYF
TRBV4-3	TRBJ2-5	once	NA	TGCGCCAGCAGCCAGTCGGTGGGGCGGCAAGAGACCCAGTACTTC	CASSQSVGRQETQYF
TRBV3-1	TRBJ2-1	many	TRBD1	TGTGCCAGCAGCCGGACAGGTGGGGACAATGAGCAGTTCTTC	CASSRTGGDNEQFF
TRBV6-1	TRBJ2-7	many	NA	TGTGCCAGCAGCGAACCCCCCCAGGGGAGTTGGTTGAGCGAGCAGTACTTC	CASSEPPQGSWLSEQYF